This T cell receptor beta chain originates from a study of blood T cell repertoires in COVID-19. Study context: The United States, Italy and Spain provided the acute and convalescent COVID-19 samples.

This clone was found a few times. In the original processing: Amplification from reference gene primers served as the basis for estimated nucleated cell counts. Clones were sequenced by immunoSEQ multiplex PCR, and TCRdb holds only the in-frame ones, with some missing. V and J calls and clone size follow that table, whereas D and trimming were derived from the DNA. The sample lists 50,000 or so clones, approximately 88% occurring once. CDR1 is KGHSH, CDR2 LQKENI, per germline. This CDR3 is built from 15 residues. With 4 bases removed from V and 11 bases from J, the gap between germline ends came to 18 bases.

The chain carries TRBV18 and TRBJ1-6; D perhaps matches TRBD1 (6 bases). Sequenced material: peripheral blood. This sequence originates from a man aged 65 to 85 with acute or convalescent COVID-19. Written as DNA, the CDR3 is TGTGCCAGCTCACTACCTACCAGGGACATAGCACCCCTCCACTTT. The encoded protein is CASSLPTRDIAPLHF.